Listed below are T cell receptor beta chains from one sample, sequenced in a study of cytomegalovirus exposure and HLA in healthy donors. Measured with immunoSEQ multiplex PCR; TCRdb has only the in-frame clones, and not every one. This sample's clone table lists around 140,000 clones. Sequenced sample: PBMCs. The source of these receptors is a woman aged 50 to 65 in good health and CMV-seronegative. CDR3s include the opening cysteine and the closing phenylalanine or tryptophan. The order of the fields is D gene, V gene, J gene, CDR3 DNA, CDR3 protein. D genes are given only for firm matches.

TRBD1	TRBV5-1	TRBJ2-5	TGCGCCAGCAGTCCCTCGGGGACAGGGTTTGAGACCCAGTACTTC	CASSPSGTGFETQYF
-	TRBV30	TRBJ1-5	TGTGCCTGGAGTGTAGGGGCCCGAGCTCAGCCCCAGCATTTT	CAWSVGARAQPQHF
-	TRBV1	TRBJ2-3	TGCACCAGCAGTTCTAGCGGGGGGAGCGGGTCGGCAGATACGCAGTATTTT	CTSSSSGGSGSADTQYF
TRBD1	TRBV27	TRBJ1-2	TGTGCCAGCAGACCCGACAGGGGAAGCTACACCTTC	CASRPDRGSYTF
TRBD2	TRBV23-1	TRBJ2-5	TGCGCCAGCAGTCAATCGCCTAGCGGGGGGGAGGGGGCCCAGTACTTC	CASSQSPSGGEGAQYF
TRBD2	TRBV18	TRBJ2-3	TGTGCCAGCTCACCCGCCACCGGGGGGGCTCGGAATACGCAGTATTTT	CASSPATGGARNTQYF
-	TRBV10-3	TRBJ1-1	TGTGCCATCAGTGAACCCGCAGGGACAATGAACACTGAAGCTTTCTTT	CAISEPAGTMNTEAFF
-	TRBV10-3	TRBJ2-5	TGTGCCATCAGTGAAGTTCCCGCAGGCTTCAGGAGGGAGACCCAGTACTTC	CAISEVPAGFRRETQYF
TRBD2	TRBV7-2	TRBJ2-1	TGTGCCAGCAGTCCACTAGCGGGAGGCTACAATGAGCAGTTCTTC	CASSPLAGGYNEQFF
-	TRBV7-3	TRBJ2-5	TGTGCCAGCAGCTTAGGGGCAGAAGAGACCCAGTACTTC	CASSLGAEETQYF
TRBD1	TRBV5-1	TRBJ1-1	TGCGCCAGCAGCTCTCAGGGGGGTGGGAACACTGAAGCTTTCTTT	CASSSQGGGNTEAFF
TRBD1	TRBV6-5	TRBJ2-5	TGTGCCAGCAGGGAGCAGGGGGAAGAGACCCAGTACTTC	CASREQGEETQYF
TRBD1	TRBV4-2	TRBJ1-1	TGTGCCAGCAGCCTCGAAAGGACAGGGGGCTTCACTGAAGCTTTCTTT	CASSLERTGGFTEAFF
TRBD1	TRBV6-1	TRBJ2-1	TGTGCCAGCAGTGACGGACAGGGGGCTTGGGGTGAGCAGTTCTTC	CASSDGQGAWGEQFF
TRBD1	TRBV27	TRBJ1-4	TGTGCCAGCACCCGACAGGGGAGCGAAAAACTGTTTTTT	CASTRQGSEKLFF
TRBD1	TRBV7-8	TRBJ1-1	TGTGCCAGCAGCTTAGGCGGACAGGCGAACACTGAAGCTTTCTTT	CASSLGGQANTEAFF
-	TRBV21-1	TRBJ2-7	TGTGCCAGCAGCAAAGAAACTAGCGGGGGGACCTATCTATCCTACGAGCAGTACTTC	CASSKETSGGTYLSYEQYF
TRBD1	TRBV2	TRBJ1-1	TGTGCCAGCAGGACGGGACAGGGGGTGACTGAAGCTTTCTTT	CASRTGQGVTEAFF
TRBD1	TRBV5-6	TRBJ1-2	TGTGCCAGCAGCCCGGGACAGGGGGCGATTGTCTACACCTTC	CASSPGQGAIVYTF
-	TRBV28	TRBJ2-7	TGTGCCAGCAGTTTCCGACAGCAATACGAGCAGTACTTC	CASSFRQQYEQYF
-	TRBV6-5	TRBJ2-1	TGTGCCAGCAGTTACCGGGACACTGACAATGAGCAGTTCTTC	CASSYRDTDNEQFF
TRBD1	TRBV19	TRBJ1-1	TGTGCCAGTAGTATAAACAGGGGCGACACTGAAGCTTTCTTT	CASSINRGDTEAFF
-	TRBV7-9	TRBJ1-1	TGTGCCAGCAGCTTAGGGGGGATGGGAGGGCGGCACACTGAAGCTTTCTTT	CASSLGGMGGRHTEAFF
-	TRBV18	TRBJ2-2	TGTGCCAGCTCTCGTACCGGGACACGGGCTGGAACCGGGGAGCTGTTTTTT	CASSRTGTRAGTGELFF
TRBD2	TRBV7-9	TRBJ2-3	TGTGCCAGCAGCTTAGCAGGGACTAGCGGAGATACGCAGTATTTT	CASSLAGTSGDTQYF
-	TRBV7-8	TRBJ1-4	TGTGCCAGCAGCTTGGGGGGGAAACTGTTTTTT	CASSLGGKLFF
TRBD1	TRBV19	TRBJ2-5	TGTGCCAGTAGTTCCGGGACAGGGGGCGCGGAGACCCAGTACTTC	CASSSGTGGAETQYF
-	TRBV5-1	TRBJ2-6	TGCGCCAGCAGCTTGGACGGTTCTGGGGCCAACGTCCTGACTTTC	CASSLDGSGANVLTF
-	TRBV6-1	TRBJ1-1	TGTGCCAGCAGTGACGGTGCGAACACTGAAGCTTTCTTT	CASSDGANTEAFF
TRBD1	TRBV19	TRBJ1-1	TGTGCCAGTAGTATCGGGTACAGGGGGGGCACTGAAGCTTTCTTT	CASSIGYRGGTEAFF